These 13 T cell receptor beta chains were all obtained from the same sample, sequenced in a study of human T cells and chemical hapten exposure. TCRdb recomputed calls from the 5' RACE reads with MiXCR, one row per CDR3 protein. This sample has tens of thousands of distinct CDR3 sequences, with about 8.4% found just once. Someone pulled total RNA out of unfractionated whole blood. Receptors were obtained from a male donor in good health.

The CDR3 nucleotides read TGTGCCAGCAGCTCAAGCGGGAGGGCCACGTATGAGCAGTTCTTC. Translated, it gives CASSSSGRATYEQFF. The V call is TRBV28, the J call TRBJ2-1; 10 bases map to TRBD2. Germline V gene data show CDR1 as MDHEN and CDR2 as SYDVKM. The CDR3 totals 15 residues. Losses at the gene ends were 6 bases for V and 8 bases for J; bases not matched to a gene: 10.

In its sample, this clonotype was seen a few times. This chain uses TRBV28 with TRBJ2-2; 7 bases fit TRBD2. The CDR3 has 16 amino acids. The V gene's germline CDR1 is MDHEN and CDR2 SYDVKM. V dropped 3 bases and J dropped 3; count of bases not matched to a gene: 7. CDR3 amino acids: CASSFVTSPYTGELFF. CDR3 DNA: TGTGCCAGCAGTTTCGTGACTAGCCCTTACACCGGGGAGCTGTTTTTT.

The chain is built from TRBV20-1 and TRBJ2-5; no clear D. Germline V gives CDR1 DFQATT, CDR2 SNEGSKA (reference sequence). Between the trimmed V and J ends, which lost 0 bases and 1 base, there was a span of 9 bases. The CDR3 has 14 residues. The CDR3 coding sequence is TGCAGTGCTAGAGAAATGTACACCCAAGAGACCCAGTACTTC. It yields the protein CSAREMYTQETQYF.

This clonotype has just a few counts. The chain's CDR3 is CASSQRLAGGPDEETQYF. As DNA, the CDR3 is TGCGCCAGCAGCCAACGACTAGCGGGGGGGCCAGACGAAGAGACCCAGTACTTC. The V and J genes are TRBV4-3 and TRBJ2-5; 14 positions match TRBD2. CDR1 and CDR2 from the germline V gene are LGHNA and YSLEER. The CDR3 spans 18 residues. J lost 3 bases, V lost 2 bases, and 8 bases had no gene match.

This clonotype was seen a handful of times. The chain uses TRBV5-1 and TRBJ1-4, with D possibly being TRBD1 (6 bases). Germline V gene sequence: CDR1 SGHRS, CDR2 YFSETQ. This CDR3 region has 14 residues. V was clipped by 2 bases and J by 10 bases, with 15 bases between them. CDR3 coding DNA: TGCGCCAGCAGCTTAGACAGGACCGGCGGAAAACTGTTTTTT. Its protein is CASSLDRTGGKLFF.

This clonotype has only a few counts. The CDR3 nucleotides are TGTGCCAGCAGCTTACGGGGGCGTACCTACGAGCAGTACTTC. As protein: CASSLRGRTYEQYF. The J gene is TRBJ2-7, the V gene TRBV7-2, with D possibly being TRBD1 or TRBD2 (6 bases each). This CDR3 spans 14 amino acids. Trimming took 2 bases from V and 2 from J, leaving 10 bases between them. Germline V lookup: CDR1 SGHTA, CDR2 FQGNSA. Variable domain in full (rest from reference TRBV7-2 and TRBJ2-7): GAGVSQSPSNKVTEKGKDVELRCDPISGHTALYWYRQSLGQGLEFLIYFQGNSAPDKSGLPSDRFSAERTGGSVSTLTIQRTQQEDSAVYLCASSLRGRTYEQYFGPGTRLTVT.

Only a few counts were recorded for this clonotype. CDR3: CASSLAFTRDRGNPGANVLTF. As DNA, the CDR3 is TGCGCCAGCAGCTTGGCTTTCACCCGGGACAGGGGAAACCCTGGGGCCAACGTCCTGACTTTC. V is TRBV5-1 and J is TRBJ2-6, with 10 bases that match TRBD1. The V and J ends lost 0 bases and 2 bases, in that order; junction bases with no gene match: 14. Per germline, CDR1 SGHRS and CDR2 YFSETQ. The CDR3 has 21 residues.

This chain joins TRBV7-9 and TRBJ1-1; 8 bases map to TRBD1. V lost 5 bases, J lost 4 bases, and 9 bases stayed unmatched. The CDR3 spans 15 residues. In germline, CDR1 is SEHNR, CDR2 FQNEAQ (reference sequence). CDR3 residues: CASSRDPTGGTEAFF. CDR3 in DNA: TGTGCCAGCAGCCGGGACCCTACAGGGGGCACTGAAGCTTTCTTT.

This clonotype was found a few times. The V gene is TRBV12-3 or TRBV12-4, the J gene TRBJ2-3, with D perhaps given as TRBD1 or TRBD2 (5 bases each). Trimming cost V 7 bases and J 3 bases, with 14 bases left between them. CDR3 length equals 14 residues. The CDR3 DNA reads TGTGCCAGCACCAATTGGGACGGGACAGATACGCAGTATTTT. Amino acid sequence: CASTNWDGTDTQYF.

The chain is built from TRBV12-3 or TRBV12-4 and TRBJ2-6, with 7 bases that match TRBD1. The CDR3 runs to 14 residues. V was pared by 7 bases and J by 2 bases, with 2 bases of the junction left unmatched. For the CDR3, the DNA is TGTGCCAGCACCACAGGGGCTGGGGCCAACGTCCTGACTTTC. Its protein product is CASTTGAGANVLTF.

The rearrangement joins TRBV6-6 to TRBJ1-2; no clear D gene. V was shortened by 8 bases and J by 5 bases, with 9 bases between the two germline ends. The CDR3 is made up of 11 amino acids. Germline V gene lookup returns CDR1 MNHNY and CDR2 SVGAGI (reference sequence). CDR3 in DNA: TGTGCCAGCTCCGATGAGTATGGCTACACCTTC. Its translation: CASSDEYGYTF.

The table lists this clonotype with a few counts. The CDR3 DNA reads TGTGCCAGCAGCCGGATTGCTAGGGACACAAACATCTATGGCTACACCTTC. It is translated as CASSRIARDTNIYGYTF. The rearrangement joins TRBV4-2 to TRBJ1-2; possibly TRBD1 for D (6 bases). CDR3 size: 17 residues. V lost 4 bases to trimming and J lost 4 bases, with 22 bases between them. From germline, CDR1 is LGHNA and CDR2 YNFKEQ.

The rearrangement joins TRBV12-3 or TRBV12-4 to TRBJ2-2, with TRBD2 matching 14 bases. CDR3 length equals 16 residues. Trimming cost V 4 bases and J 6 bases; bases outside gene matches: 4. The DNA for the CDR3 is TGTGCCAGCAGTTCGCCGGGACTAGCGGGAGCCGGGGAGCTGTTTTTT. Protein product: CASSSPGLAGAGELFF.